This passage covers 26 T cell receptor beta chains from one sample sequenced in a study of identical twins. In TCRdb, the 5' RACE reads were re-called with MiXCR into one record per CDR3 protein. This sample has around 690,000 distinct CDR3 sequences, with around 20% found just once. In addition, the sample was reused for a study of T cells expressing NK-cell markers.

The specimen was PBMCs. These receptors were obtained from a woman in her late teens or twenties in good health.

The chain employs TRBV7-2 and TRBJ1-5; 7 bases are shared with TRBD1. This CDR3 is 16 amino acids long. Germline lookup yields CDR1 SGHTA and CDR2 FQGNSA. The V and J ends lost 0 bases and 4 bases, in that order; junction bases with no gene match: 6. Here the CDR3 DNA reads TGTGCCAGCAGCTTAGCGATTGTACAGGGGAATCAGCCCCAGCATTTT. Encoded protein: CASSLAIVQGNQPQHF.

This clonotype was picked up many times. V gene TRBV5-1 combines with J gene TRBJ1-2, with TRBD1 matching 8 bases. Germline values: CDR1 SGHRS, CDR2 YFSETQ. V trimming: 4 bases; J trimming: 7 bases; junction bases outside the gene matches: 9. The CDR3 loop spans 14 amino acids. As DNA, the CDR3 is TGCGCCAGCAGCGGGACGACAGGGGCGGTTGGCTACACCTTC. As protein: CASSGTTGAVGYTF.

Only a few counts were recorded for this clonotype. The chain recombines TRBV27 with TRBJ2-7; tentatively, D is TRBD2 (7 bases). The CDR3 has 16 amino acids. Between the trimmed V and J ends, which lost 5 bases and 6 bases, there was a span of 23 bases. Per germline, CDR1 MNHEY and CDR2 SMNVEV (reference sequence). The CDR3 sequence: CASSPIGGASYGEQYF. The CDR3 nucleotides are TGTGCCAGCAGTCCCATTGGGGGGGCCTCTTACGGCGAGCAGTACTTC.

CDR3 in DNA: TGCGCCAGCCGGAAGTCCTCTAGCACAGATACGCAGTATTTT. It encodes CASRKSSSTDTQYF. The V and J genes are TRBV10-2 and TRBJ2-3; no clear D. CDR1 is WSHSY, CDR2 SAAADI, per germline. Trimming cost V 8 bases and J 0 bases, with 12 bases left between them. The CDR3 totals 14 residues.

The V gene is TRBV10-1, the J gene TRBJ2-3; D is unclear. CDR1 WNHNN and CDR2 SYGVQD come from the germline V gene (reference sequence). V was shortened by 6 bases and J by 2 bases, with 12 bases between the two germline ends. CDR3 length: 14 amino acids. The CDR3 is CASSLDFPTDTQYF. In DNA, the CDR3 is TGCGCCAGCAGCCTAGACTTCCCCACAGATACGCAGTATTTT.

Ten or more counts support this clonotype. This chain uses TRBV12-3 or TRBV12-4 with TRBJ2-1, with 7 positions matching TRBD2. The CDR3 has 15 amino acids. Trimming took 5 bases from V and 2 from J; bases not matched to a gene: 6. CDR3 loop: CASSPRDYPYNEQFF. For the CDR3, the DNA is TGTGCCAGCAGTCCTAGGGACTACCCCTACAATGAGCAGTTCTTC.

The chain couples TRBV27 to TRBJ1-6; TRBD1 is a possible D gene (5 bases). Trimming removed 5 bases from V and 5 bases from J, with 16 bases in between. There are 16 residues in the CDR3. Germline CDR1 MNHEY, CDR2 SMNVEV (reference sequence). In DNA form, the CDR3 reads TGTGCCAGCAGTCGACCAGGGCTTTCAGATAATTCACCCCTCCACTTT. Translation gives CASSRPGLSDNSPLHF.

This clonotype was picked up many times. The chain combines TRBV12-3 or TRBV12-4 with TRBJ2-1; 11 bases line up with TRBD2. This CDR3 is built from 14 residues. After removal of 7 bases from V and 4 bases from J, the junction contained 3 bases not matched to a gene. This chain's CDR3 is CASNPSGRYNEQFF. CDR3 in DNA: TGTGCCAGCAACCCTAGCGGGAGGTACAATGAGCAGTTCTTC.

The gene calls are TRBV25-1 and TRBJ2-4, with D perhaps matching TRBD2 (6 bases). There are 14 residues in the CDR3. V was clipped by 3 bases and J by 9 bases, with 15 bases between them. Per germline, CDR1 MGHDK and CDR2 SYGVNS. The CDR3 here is CASSDRGGTGIQYF. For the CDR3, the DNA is TGTGCCAGCAGTGATAGGGGAGGTACGGGCATTCAGTACTTC.

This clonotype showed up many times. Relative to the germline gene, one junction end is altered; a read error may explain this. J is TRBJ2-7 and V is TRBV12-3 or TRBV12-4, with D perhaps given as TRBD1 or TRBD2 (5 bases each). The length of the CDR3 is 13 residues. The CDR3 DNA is TGTGCCAGCAGCTTAGGGACCTCCTACGAGCAGTACTTC. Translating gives CASSLGTSYEQYF.

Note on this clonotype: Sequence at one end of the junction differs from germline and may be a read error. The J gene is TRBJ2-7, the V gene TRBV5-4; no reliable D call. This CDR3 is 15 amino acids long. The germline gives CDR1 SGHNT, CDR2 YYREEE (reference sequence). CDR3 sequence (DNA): TGTGCCAGCAGCTCGGACGGACCGTCCCGTGACGAGCAGTATTTC. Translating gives CASSSDGPSRDEQYF.

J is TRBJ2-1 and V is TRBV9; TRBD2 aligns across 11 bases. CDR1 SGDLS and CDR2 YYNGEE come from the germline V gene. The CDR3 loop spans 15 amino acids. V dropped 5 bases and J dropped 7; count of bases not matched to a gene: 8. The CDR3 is CASSLTSGTRNEQFF. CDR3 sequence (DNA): TGTGCCAGCAGTCTGACTAGCGGGACCCGAAATGAGCAGTTCTTC.

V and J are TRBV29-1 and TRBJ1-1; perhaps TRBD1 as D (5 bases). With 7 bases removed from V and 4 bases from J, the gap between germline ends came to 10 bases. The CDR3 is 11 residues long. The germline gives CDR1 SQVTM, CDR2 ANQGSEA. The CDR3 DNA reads TGCAGCGCAGGGAGGGTCACTGAAGCTTTCTTT. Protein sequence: CSAGRVTEAFF.

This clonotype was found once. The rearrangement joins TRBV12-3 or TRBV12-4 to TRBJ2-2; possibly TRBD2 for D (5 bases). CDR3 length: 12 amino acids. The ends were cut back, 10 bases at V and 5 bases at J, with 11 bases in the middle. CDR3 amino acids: CATGVGTGELFF. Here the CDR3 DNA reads TGTGCCACCGGGGTCGGAACCGGGGAGCTGTTTTTT.

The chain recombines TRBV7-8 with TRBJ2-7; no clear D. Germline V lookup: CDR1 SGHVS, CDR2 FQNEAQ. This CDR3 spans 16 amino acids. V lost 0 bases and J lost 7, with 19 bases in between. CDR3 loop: CASSLASVGRRSEQYF. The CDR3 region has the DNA TGTGCCAGCAGCTTAGCGTCGGTAGGGCGGCGGAGTGAGCAGTACTTC.

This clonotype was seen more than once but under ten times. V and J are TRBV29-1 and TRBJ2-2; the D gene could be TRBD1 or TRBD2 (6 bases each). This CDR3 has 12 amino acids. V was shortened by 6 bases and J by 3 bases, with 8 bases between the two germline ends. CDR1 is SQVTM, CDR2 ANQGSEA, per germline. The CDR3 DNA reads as TGCAGCGTGAGGGGGGACACCGGGGAGCTGTTTTTT. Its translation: CSVRGDTGELFF.

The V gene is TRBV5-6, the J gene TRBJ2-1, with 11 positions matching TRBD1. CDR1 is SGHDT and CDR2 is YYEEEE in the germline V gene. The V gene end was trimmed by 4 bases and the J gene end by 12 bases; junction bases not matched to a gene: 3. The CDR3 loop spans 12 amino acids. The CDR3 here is CASSPGQGAQFF. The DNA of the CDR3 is TGTGCCAGCAGCCCAGGACAGGGGGCGCAGTTCTTC.

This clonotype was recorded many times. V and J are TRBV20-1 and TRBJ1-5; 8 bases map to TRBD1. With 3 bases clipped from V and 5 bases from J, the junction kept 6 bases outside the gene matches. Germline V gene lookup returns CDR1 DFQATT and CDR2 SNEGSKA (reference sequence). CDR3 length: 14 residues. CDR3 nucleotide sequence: TGCAGTGCTAGCAGGACAGGGTGGGATCAGCCCCAGCATTTT. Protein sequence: CSASRTGWDQPQHF.

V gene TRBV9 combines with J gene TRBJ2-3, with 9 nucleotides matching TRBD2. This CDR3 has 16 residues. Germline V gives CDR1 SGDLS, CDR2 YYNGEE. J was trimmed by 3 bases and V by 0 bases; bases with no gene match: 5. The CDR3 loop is CASSVGGGRGTDTQYF. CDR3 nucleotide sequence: TGTGCCAGCAGCGTAGGCGGCGGGAGGGGGACAGATACGCAGTATTTT.

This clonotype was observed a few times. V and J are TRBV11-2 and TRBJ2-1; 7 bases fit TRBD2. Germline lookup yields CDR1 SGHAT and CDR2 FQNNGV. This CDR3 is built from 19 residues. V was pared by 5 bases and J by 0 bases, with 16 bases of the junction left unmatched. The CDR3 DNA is TGTGCCAGCAGCCCCGGGGAGGGCCGATTAACTCGCTCCTACAATGAGCAGTTCTTC. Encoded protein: CASSPGEGRLTRSYNEQFF.

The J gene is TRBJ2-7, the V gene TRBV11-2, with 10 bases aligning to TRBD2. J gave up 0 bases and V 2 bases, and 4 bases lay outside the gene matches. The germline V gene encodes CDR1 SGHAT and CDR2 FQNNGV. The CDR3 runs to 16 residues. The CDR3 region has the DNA TGTGCCAGCAGCTTAAAGACTAGCGGGCTCTCCTACGAGCAGTACTTC. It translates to CASSLKTSGLSYEQYF.

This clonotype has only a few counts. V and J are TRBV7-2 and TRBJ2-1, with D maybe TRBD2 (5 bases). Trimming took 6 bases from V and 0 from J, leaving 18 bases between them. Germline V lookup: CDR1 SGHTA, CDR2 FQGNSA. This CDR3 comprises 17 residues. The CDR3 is CASRPRASSSSYNEQFF. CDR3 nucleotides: TGTGCCAGCAGGCCCCGGGCTAGCAGTAGCTCCTACAATGAGCAGTTCTTC.

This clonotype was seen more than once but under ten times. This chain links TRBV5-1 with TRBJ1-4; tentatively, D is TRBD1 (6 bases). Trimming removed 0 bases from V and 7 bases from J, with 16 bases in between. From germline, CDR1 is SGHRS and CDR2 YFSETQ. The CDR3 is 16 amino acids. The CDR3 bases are TGCGCCAGCAGCTTGGCGGTTGGGCAGGGGAGTGAAAAACTGTTTTTT. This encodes CASSLAVGQGSEKLFF.

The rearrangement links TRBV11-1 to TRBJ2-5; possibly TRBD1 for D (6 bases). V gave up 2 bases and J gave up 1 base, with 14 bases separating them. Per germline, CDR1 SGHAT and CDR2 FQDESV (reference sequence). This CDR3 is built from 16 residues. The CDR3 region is CASSLWGQGLQETQYF. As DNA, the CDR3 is TGTGCCAGCAGCTTATGGGGGCAGGGGCTCCAAGAGACCCAGTACTTC.

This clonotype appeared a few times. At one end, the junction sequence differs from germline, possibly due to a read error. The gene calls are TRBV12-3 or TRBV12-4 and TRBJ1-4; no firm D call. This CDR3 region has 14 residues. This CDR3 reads CASTLGRISEKLFF. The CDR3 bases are TGTGCCAGCACTTTAGGGAGAATCAGTGAAAAACTGTTTTTT.

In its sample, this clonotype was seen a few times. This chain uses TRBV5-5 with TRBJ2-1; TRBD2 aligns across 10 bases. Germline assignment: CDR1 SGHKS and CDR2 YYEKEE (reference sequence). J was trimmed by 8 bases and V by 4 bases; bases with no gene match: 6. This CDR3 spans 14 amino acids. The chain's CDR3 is CASSLASGRYEQFF. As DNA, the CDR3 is TGTGCCAGCAGCCTGGCTAGCGGGAGATATGAGCAGTTCTTC.